The source of this TCR beta chain is a study of shared clonotypes between healthy human individuals. Whole-study context: Donors consisted of two women and three men between 18 and 49.

CDR3 length: 14 residues. After removal of 3 bases from V and 5 bases from J, the junction contained 6 bases not matched to a gene. In germline, CDR1 is GTSNPN, CDR2 SVGIG (reference sequence). Measured with immunoSEQ multiplex PCR; TCRdb has only the in-frame clones, and not every one. This sample has about 2 million clones; roughly 96% occur once, and the top ten carry 0.1% to 0.15%. The specimen sequenced was naive CD4+ T cells sorted from blood. The sample's subset: CD45RA+ positively selected. The chain joins TRBV30 to TRBJ2-5; 10 bases map to TRBD2. This TCR came from a man between 18 and 35 years old in good health. The CDR3 region has the DNA TGTGCCTGGAGGATAGCGGGAGGAACGGAGACCCAGTACTTC. Encoded protein: CAWRIAGGTETQYF.